This T cell receptor (beta chain) emerged from a study of blood T cell repertoires in COVID-19. In the study overall: PBMCs, B-cell-depleted T cells, or T cells provided the cDNA or gDNA that made up the material.

Per the authors' pipeline: Amplifying reference gene primers gave estimates of nucleated cell counts. Measured with immunoSEQ multiplex PCR; TCRdb has only the in-frame clones, and not every one. V and J calls plus clone size are reproduced from that table; the DNA served to infer D and trimming. The data show about 200,000 clones, about 80% seen once. Germline lookup yields CDR1 LGHNA and CDR2 YSLEER. With 1 base removed from V and 0 bases from J, the gap between germline ends came to 13 bases. The CDR3 is 16 amino acids. Ages ranged from about 18 to 89 years, with residence in approximately 23 US areas. Each participant's cohort was designated according to participant-reported clinical history.

The TCR originated in a man aged 40-55 years who had recovered from COVID-19. The specimen was PBMCs or T cells enriched from blood (not recorded which). The chain links TRBV4-3 to TRBJ2-7; D might be TRBD2 (5 bases). CDR3 amino acids: CASSQGPAAGSYEQYF. The DNA for the CDR3 is TGCGCCAGCAGCCAAGGTCCCGCTGCGGGCTCCTACGAGCAGTACTTC.